Each of the 11 T cell receptor beta chains below was sequenced from the same sample in a study of CD8 T cells in Susac syndrome. Reverse transcription used about 0.45 to 1 ug RNA and random hexamers. TCRdb itself ran the immunoSEQ multiplex PCR reads through MiXCR, one entry per CDR3 protein. The sample has over 300,000 distinct CDR3 sequences; 92% are singletons. Sequencing input: CD4+ T cells from PBMCs. The receptors stem from a human donor with multiple sclerosis.

The chain is built from TRBV19 and TRBJ1-4; possible D gene TRBD1, 5 bases. Germline V CDR1 and CDR2: LNHDA, SQIVND (reference sequence). This CDR3 region has 15 residues. V was pared by 3 bases and J by 7 bases, with 15 bases between. CDR3 loop: CASSIREGVREKLFF. DNA of the CDR3: TGTGCCAGTAGTATCAGGGAGGGCGTGCGTGAAAAACTGTTTTTT.

V is TRBV6-2 or TRBV6-3 and J is TRBJ2-7; D is tentatively TRBD1 or TRBD2 (6 bases each). The CDR3 covers 19 residues. Trimming shortened V by 0 bases and J by 5 bases, and 26 bases separated the two germline ends. Germline V gene sequence: CDR1 MNHEY, CDR2 SVGEGT. CDR3 sequence (DNA): TGTGCCAGCAGTTACTCCCTCCGCATCCGGGGGCGTGAGTATGACGAGCAGTACTTC. It encodes CASSYSLRIRGREYDEQYF.

CDR3 protein: CATSRDSGYEQYF. The DNA for the CDR3 is TGTGCCACCAGCAGAGATAGCGGCTACGAGCAGTACTTC. This chain links TRBV15 with TRBJ2-7, with a weak D call TRBD2 (6 bases). The CDR3 sequence is 13 residues long. Trimming took 0 bases from V and 3 from J, leaving 6 bases between them. CDR1 is LNHNV and CDR2 is YYDKDF in the germline V gene (reference sequence). The full variable domain, its missing parts supplied by reference TRBV15 and TRBJ2-7, is DAMVIQNPRYQVTQFGKPVTLSCSQTLNHNVMYWYQQKSSQAPKLLFHYYDKDFNNEADTPDNFQSRRPNTSFCFLDIRSPGLGDTAMYLCATSRDSGYEQYFGPGTRLTVT.

The chain has TRBV6-2 or TRBV6-3 and TRBJ1-1; 7 bases are a match to TRBD1. Germline V lookup: CDR1 MNHEY, CDR2 SVGEGT. V was clipped by 5 bases and J by 0 bases; unmatched bases: 6. The CDR3 totals 15 residues. The CDR3 region has the DNA TGTGCCAGCAGTCCCGGGACAGTCATGAACACTGAAGCTTTCTTT. Protein sequence: CASSPGTVMNTEAFF.

The J gene is TRBJ2-1, the V gene TRBV1; TRBD2 was called by the table and not checked on the DNA. TRBV1 is noted as a pseudogene. The length of the CDR3 is 13 residues. This CDR3 reads CTSSPGPRNEQFF. CDR3 DNA: TGCACCAGCAGCCCTGGGCCCCGCAATGAGCAGTTCTTC.

This clonotype was detected once. The gene calls are TRBV4-1 and TRBJ2-7, with TRBD1 identical over 8 bases. CDR1 and CDR2 from the germline V gene are MGHRA and YSYEKL. The CDR3 spans 17 residues. With 1 base clipped from V and 3 bases from J, the junction kept 11 bases outside the gene matches. DNA for the CDR3: TGCGCCAGCAGCCAAGCCGGGGTGACAGGGGTAGGCTACGAGCAGTACTTC. This gives the protein CASSQAGVTGVGYEQYF.

The chain carries TRBV28 and TRBJ2-3; no firm D call. CDR3 length equals 14 residues. Trimming removed 5 bases from V and 7 bases from J, with 16 bases in between. Per the germline V gene, CDR1 is MDHEN and CDR2 is SYDVKM. DNA of the CDR3: TGTGCCAGCAGTCAAATCGTTAACCCTCATACGCAGTATTTT. Translating gives CASSQIVNPHTQYF.

The gene calls are TRBV5-1 and TRBJ2-5; 7 bases map to TRBD1. V was clipped by 6 bases and J by 3 bases; unmatched bases: 5. The CDR3 runs to 13 residues. The germline V gene has CDR1 SGHRS and CDR2 YFSETQ. This CDR3 reads CASTTGTEETQYF. Here the CDR3 DNA reads TGCGCCAGCACAACCGGGACAGAAGAGACCCAGTACTTC.

The V call is TRBV6-5, the J call TRBJ1-2; D remains ambiguous. V lost 6 bases to trimming and J lost 4 bases, with 18 bases between them. CDR1 MNHEY and CDR2 SVGAGI come from the germline V gene. The length of the CDR3 is 15 residues. CDR3 protein: CASSQEGGWSYGYTF. The CDR3, as DNA: TGTGCCAGCAGCCAGGAGGGAGGGTGGAGCTATGGCTACACCTTC.

This chain links TRBV6-2 or TRBV6-3 with TRBJ2-5, with D unclear. The CDR3 sequence is 13 residues long. V was shortened by 5 bases and J by 5 bases, with 12 bases between the two germline ends. The germline gives CDR1 MNHEY, CDR2 SVGEGT. DNA for the CDR3: TGTGCCAGCAGTGTGCTCCAAAGGGAGACCCAGTACTTC. This translates into CASSVLQRETQYF.

DNA of the CDR3: TGTGCCAGCAGCTGGGGGCCGGGGGGGCCGTACGAGCAGTACTTC. Translated, it gives CASSWGPGGPYEQYF. The chain joins TRBV5-8 to TRBJ2-7; 8 bases map to TRBD2. Germline lookup yields CDR1 SGHTS and CDR2 YDEGEE. Trimming cost V 3 bases and J 4 bases; bases outside gene matches: 9. The CDR3 length is 15 residues.